This TCR beta chain is from a study of cytomegalovirus exposure and HLA in healthy donors. The PCR contained 60 Vbeta and 13 Jbeta primers. Clones were sequenced by immunoSEQ multiplex PCR, and TCRdb holds only the in-frame ones, with some missing. The sample yields around 89,000 clones, roughly 80% seen once. CDR3 length: 12 amino acids. Germline CDR1 LNHDA, CDR2 SQIVND (reference sequence). V lost 3 bases and J lost 4, with 7 bases in between. Sequences were obtained from PBMCs. This TCR was sampled from a man aged 35-49 years in good health and CMV-seronegative. The chain has TRBV19 and TRBJ2-7; maybe TRBD1 (6 bases). Here the CDR3 reads CASSIQGYEQYF. The CDR3 DNA reads TGTGCCAGTAGTATTCAGGGGTACGAGCAGTACTTC.